Each of the 7 T cell receptor beta chains below was sequenced from the same sample in a study of response to subunit inactivated influenza vaccine. Each CDR3 protein is one row after TCRdb ran MiXCR on the RT-PCR reads. Here the sample spans about 160,000 distinct CDR3 sequences, approximately 11% being singletons. The sample was non-naive T cells sorted from PBMCs, taken more than 35 days after vaccination. These receptors all stem from a man between 45 and 60 years old who received an inactivated influenza vaccine.

This clonotype was found many times. The J gene is TRBJ2-7, the V gene TRBV3-1; the D is unclear. V shed 0 bases and J shed 0 bases, with 9 bases lying between them. The germline gives CDR1 LGHDT, CDR2 YNNKEL (reference sequence). The length of the CDR3 is 15 residues. In DNA, the CDR3 is TGTGCCAGCAGCCAAGATTTCGTAAGCTCCTACGAGCAGTACTTC. Translation: CASSQDFVSSYEQYF.

V and J are TRBV7-2 and TRBJ2-7, with 7 bases aligning to TRBD2. The CDR3 covers 15 residues. CDR1 is SGHTA, CDR2 FQGNSA, per germline. J lost 3 bases, V lost 5 bases, and 10 bases had no gene match. Here the CDR3 DNA reads TGTGCCAGCAGCCCTATGGGCGGGAGTAACTACGAGCAGTACTTC. Encoded protein: CASSPMGGSNYEQYF. Full variable domain (rest looked up from reference TRBV7-2 and TRBJ2-7): GAGVSQSPSNKVTEKGKDVELRCDPISGHTALYWYRQSLGQGLEFLIYFQGNSAPDKSGLPSDRFSAERTGGSVSTLTIQRTQQEDSAVYLCASSPMGGSNYEQYFGPGTRLTVT.

The genes are TRBV6-2 or TRBV6-3 and TRBJ2-5; possible D gene TRBD1, 5 bases. Trimming pared 7 bases from V and 7 bases from J, leaving 13 bases between. This CDR3 spans 12 amino acids. Germline CDR1 reads MNHEY; CDR2 reads SVGEGT. CDR3 sequence reads: CASTPTTGTQYF. The CDR3 DNA reads TGTGCCAGCACCCCAACTACAGGGACCCAGTACTTC.

This clonotype was counted a few times. The CDR3 coding sequence is TGCAGTGCTCTAGCGGGCCCTAACAATGAGCAGTTCTTC. It specifies CSALAGPNNEQFF. The rearrangement joins TRBV20-1 to TRBJ2-1, with 8 bases aligning to TRBD2. V shed 5 bases, J shed 5 bases, and the junction held 5 bases outside the gene matches. Per germline, CDR1 DFQATT and CDR2 SNEGSKA (reference sequence). The CDR3 consists of 13 residues.

The chain has TRBV12-3 or TRBV12-4 and TRBJ1-1; weak D call: TRBD1 (5 bases). The length of the CDR3 is 14 residues. The V end lost 3 bases, the J end lost 3 bases, and 11 bases lay between the germline ends. CDR3 protein: CASSFGGGHTEAFF. The CDR3 region has the DNA TGTGCCAGCAGTTTTGGGGGAGGGCACACTGAAGCTTTCTTT.

There are many counts of this clonotype. CDR3 sequence (DNA): TGCGCCAGCAGCTTGGCTAGCGCCTACAATGAGCAGTTCTTC. It specifies CASSLASAYNEQFF. The chain is built from TRBV5-1 and TRBJ2-1; possible D gene TRBD2, 6 bases. V was cut by 0 bases and J by 2 bases, with 6 bases left in between. Germline V lookup: CDR1 SGHRS, CDR2 YFSETQ. The CDR3 length is 14 residues.

In this sample, this clonotype turned up many times. The V call is TRBV6-2 or TRBV6-3, the J call TRBJ2-5; D perhaps matches TRBD1 (6 bases). The germline V gene has CDR1 MNHEY and CDR2 SVGEGT. The CDR3 consists of 15 residues. V lost 10 bases to trimming and J lost 4 bases, with 22 bases between them. DNA of the CDR3: TGTGCCACCCAACCTCAGGGGCTTCCAGGAGAGACCCAGTACTTC. This gives the protein CATQPQGLPGETQYF.